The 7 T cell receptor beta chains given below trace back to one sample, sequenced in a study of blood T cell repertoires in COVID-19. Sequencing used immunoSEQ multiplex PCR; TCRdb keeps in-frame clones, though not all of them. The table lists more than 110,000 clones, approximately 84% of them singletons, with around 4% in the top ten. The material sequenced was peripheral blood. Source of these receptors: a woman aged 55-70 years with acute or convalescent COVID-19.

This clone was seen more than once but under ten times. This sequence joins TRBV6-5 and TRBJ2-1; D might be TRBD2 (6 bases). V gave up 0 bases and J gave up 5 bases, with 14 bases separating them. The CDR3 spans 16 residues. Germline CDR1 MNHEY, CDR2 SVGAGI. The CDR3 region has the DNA TGTGCCAGCAGTTACTCGGGGGGAAGAGCCCACAATGAGCAGTTCTTC. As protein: CASSYSGGRAHNEQFF.

The DNA of the CDR3 is TGTGCCAGCAGAAGCCAGGGGTCCTACGAGCAGTACTTC. Protein: CASRSQGSYEQYF. The chain uses TRBV27 and TRBJ2-7, with D perhaps matching TRBD1 (6 bases). Trimming took off 6 bases at V and 1 base at J, with 10 bases between the two ends. This CDR3 comprises 13 residues. Germline V lookup: CDR1 MNHEY, CDR2 SMNVEV (reference sequence).

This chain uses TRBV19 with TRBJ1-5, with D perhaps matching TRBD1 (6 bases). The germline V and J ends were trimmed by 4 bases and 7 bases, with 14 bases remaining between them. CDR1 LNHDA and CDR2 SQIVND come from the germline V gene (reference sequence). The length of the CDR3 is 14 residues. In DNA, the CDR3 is TGTGCCAGTAGTAAGGCAAGTGGGGGCCAGCCCCAGCATTTT. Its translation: CASSKASGGQPQHF.

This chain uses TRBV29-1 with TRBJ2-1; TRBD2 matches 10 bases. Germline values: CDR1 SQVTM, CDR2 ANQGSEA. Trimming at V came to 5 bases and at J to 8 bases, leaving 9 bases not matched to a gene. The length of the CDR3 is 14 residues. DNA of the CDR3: TGCAGCGTTCTTGGACTAGCGGACCTCGATGAGCAGTTCTTC. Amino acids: CSVLGLADLDEQFF.

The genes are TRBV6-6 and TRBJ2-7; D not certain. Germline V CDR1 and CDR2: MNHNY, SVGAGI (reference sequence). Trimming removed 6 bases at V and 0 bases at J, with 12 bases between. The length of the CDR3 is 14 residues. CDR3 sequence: CASRGQTSSYEQYF. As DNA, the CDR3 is TGTGCCAGCAGGGGTCAGACATCCTCCTACGAGCAGTACTTC.

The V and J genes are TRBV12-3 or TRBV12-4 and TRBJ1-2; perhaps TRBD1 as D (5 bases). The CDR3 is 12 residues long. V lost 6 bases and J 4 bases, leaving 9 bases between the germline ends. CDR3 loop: CASSPDSYGYTF. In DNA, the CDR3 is TGTGCCAGCAGCCCAGACAGCTATGGCTACACCTTC.

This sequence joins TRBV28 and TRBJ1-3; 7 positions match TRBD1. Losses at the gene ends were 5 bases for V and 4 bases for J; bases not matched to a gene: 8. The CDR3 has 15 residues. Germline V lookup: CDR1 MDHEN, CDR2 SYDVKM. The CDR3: CASSPPTGTGNTIYF. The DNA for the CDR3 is TGTGCCAGCAGTCCTCCGACAGGGACGGGAAACACCATATATTTT.